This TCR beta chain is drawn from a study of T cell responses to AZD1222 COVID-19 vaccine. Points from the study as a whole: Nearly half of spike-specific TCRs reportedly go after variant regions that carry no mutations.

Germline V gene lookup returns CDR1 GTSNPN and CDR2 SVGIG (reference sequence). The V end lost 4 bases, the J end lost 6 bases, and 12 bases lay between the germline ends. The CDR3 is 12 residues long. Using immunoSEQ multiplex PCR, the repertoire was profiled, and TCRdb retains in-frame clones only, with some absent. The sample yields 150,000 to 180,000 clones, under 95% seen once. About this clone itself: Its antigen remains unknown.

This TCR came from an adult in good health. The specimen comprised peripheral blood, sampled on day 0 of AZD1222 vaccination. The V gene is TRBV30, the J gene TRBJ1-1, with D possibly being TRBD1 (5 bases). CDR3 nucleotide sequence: TGTGCCTGGAATCCTATGGGGGCTGAAGCTTTCTTT. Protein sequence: CAWNPMGAEAFF.